The entry below describes one T cell receptor (beta chain). What it recognizes is unknown. The sample originates from a study of cytomegalovirus exposure and HLA in healthy donors. Study-wide results and limits: Later work showed greater clonal expansion in HLA-associated TCR beta chains than in equally common others. Indistinguishability led to the exclusion of some V segments, TRBV6-2 and TRBV6-3 included.

Primers included in the PCR were 60 Vbeta and 13 Jbeta primers. Produced via immunoSEQ multiplex PCR; TCRdb's table is partial and in-frame only. Counted here are about 150,000 clones, roughly 77% occurring once; the ten biggest clones make up roughly 4%. CDR1 and CDR2 from the germline V gene are KGHSH and LQKENI. The J segment lost 2 bases and the V segment lost 4 bases, leaving 18 bases of the junction unmatched. This CDR3 comprises 19 residues. Specimen: PBMCs. The receptor's source is a human donor in good health. J is TRBJ2-7 and V is TRBV18; 9 bases fit TRBD1. The CDR3 DNA sequence: TGTGCCAGCTCACTACACCTCATACGACAGGGGACAGGGCCCTACGAGCAGTACTTC. Its protein product is CASSLHLIRQGTGPYEQYF.